This T cell receptor (beta chain) was identified in a study of blood T cell repertoires in COVID-19 (dated by TCRdb to the early 2020s). Background on the whole study: Samples covering the acute and convalescent phases of COVID-19 were provided by collaborators in the United States, Italy and Spain. A freely available public database, intended as a resource for researchers studying the immune response to SARS-CoV-2, is where the repertoires were released. The dataset comprised deeply sampled blood TCRbeta repertoires from subjects exposed to, actively infected with, or recovered from COVID-19. The samples were drawn from two sources: the first 160 participants of the ongoing ImmuneRACE study, and 1,200 or so subjects contributed by 6 global collaborators. The prospective study material was composed of cDNA or gDNA derived from T cells, B-cell-depleted T cells, or PBMCs. HLA class I and class II types, where available, came from metadata supplied by the sample provider rather than from assay-based typing. The sample metadata nearly always contained a de-identified subject ID, COVID-19 status, age in years and sex. Study-wide findings and limitations: The amount of clinical and demographic metadata varied by source and participant and was provided uncurated.

The immunoSEQ Assay, a bias-controlled multiplex PCR, was used to amplify TCRbeta CDR3 regions from genomic DNA. The study's own analysis went as follows. The number of nucleated cells in each sample was estimated from the amplification of reference gene primers within the assay. To quantify the absolute abundance of each unique TCRbeta CDR3 rearrangement, sequence reads were collapsed and filtered. For each sample, productive Simpson clonality was calculated by taking the square root of Simpson's diversity index across productive rearrangements. TCRdb re-hosts the immuneACCESS table, in-frame sequences only. Its copies lack some clones; in the studies checked, an unresolved V gene accounts for under half of them, and the cause for the rest is not known. The V and J calls and clone size come from that table; D and trimming were worked out from the DNA. The sample has 70,000 to 95,000 clones on record, approximately 89% of them singletons. The top ten clones comprise just over 2.5% of the sample.

This clone appeared once. The clone's antigen remains unknown. Per-nucleotide qualities are absent, and no much larger clonotype sits a single base away. In Seattle, one collaborating source enrolled patients while the infection was active and tracked those patients longitudinally over the course of disease. Whole blood was collected in K2EDTA tubes by collaborating institutions according to the institutions' own protocols. For TCRbeta analysis, collaborators shipped samples in one of three forms: frozen whole blood, isolated PBMCs, or DNA extracted from either of those sample types. At the junction V is shortened by 0 bases and J by 2 bases, with 10 bases in between. The CDR3 runs 15 residues from the cysteine to the phenylalanine. Only the CDR3 DNA is retained, 45 bases long and in frame from the first base. Via the germline V gene (reference sequence), CDR1 is MNHEY and CDR2 SMNVEV.

This receptor chain uses TRBV27 and TRBJ2-5; the D segment cannot be called with confidence. This receptor was obtained from a man aged 50-59 years with COVID-19, enrolled during active disease. The sample comprised peripheral blood. The CDR3 here reads CASSLSLTGQETQYF. The sequenced DNA is TGTGCCAGCAGTTTATCGTTGACGGGTCAAGAGACCCAGTACTTC.